These 27 T cell receptor beta chains came from one sample sequenced in a study of cytomegalovirus exposure and HLA in healthy donors. The PCR used 60 Vbeta and 13 Jbeta primers. Profiling relied on immunoSEQ multiplex PCR, and the TCRdb table lists in-frame clones only, not all of them. The sample has approximately 150,000 clones, roughly 79% seen once. The sample was PBMCs. The source is a man aged 35-49 years in good health and CMV-seronegative.

V is TRBV7-8 and J is TRBJ2-7, with 7 bases matching TRBD1. Germline V gene lookup returns CDR1 SGHVS and CDR2 FQNEAQ. The ends lost 2 bases at V and 4 bases at J; junction bases unmatched: 5. This CDR3 spans 14 amino acids. CDR3 sequence (DNA): TGTGCCAGCAGCTTATTGGGACAGAGGTACGAGCAGTACTTC. It specifies CASSLLGQRYEQYF.

The genes are TRBV9 and TRBJ2-5, with D maybe TRBD2 (6 bases). Trimming removed 3 bases at V and 5 bases at J, with 26 bases between. Per the germline V gene, CDR1 is SGDLS and CDR2 is YYNGEE. The CDR3 has 18 amino acids. This chain's CDR3 is CASSDVQSSGPLLETQYF. In nucleotides, the CDR3 is TGTGCCAGCAGCGATGTCCAAAGTAGCGGCCCACTCTTGGAGACCCAGTACTTC. Based on the CDR3 plus reference TRBV9 and TRBJ2-5, the full variable domain is DSGVTQTPKHLITATGQRVTLRCSPRSGDLSVYWYQQSLDQGLQFLIQYYNGEERAKGNILERFSAQQFPDLHSELNLSSLELGDSALYFCASSDVQSSGPLLETQYFGPGTRLLVL.

J is TRBJ1-6 and V is TRBV9, with 8 bases aligning to TRBD1. V dropped 2 bases and J dropped 7; count of bases not matched to a gene: 5. Per the germline V gene, CDR1 is SGDLS and CDR2 is YYNGEE. This CDR3 is built from 15 residues. CDR3 region: CASSVRTGLNSPLHF. DNA for the CDR3: TGTGCCAGCAGCGTTCGGACAGGGCTGAATTCACCCCTCCACTTT. Together with reference TRBV9 and TRBJ1-6, the CDR3 gives the full variable domain: DSGVTQTPKHLITATGQRVTLRCSPRSGDLSVYWYQQSLDQGLQFLIQYYNGEERAKGNILERFSAQQFPDLHSELNLSSLELGDSALYFCASSVRTGLNSPLHFGNGTRLTVT.

The chain carries TRBV6-4 and TRBJ2-3; unclear D gene. Per germline, CDR1 MRHNA and CDR2 SNTAGT. The CDR3 is 14 residues long. Deletions cut 2 bases from V and 1 base from J, with 7 bases between. The CDR3 nucleotides are TGTGCCAGCAGTGACGGGCACCGCACAGATACGCAGTATTTT. Its protein product is CASSDGHRTDTQYF.

The chain uses TRBV15 and TRBJ2-6; D might be TRBD1 (5 bases). Germline values: CDR1 LNHNV, CDR2 YYDKDF (reference sequence). V gave up 0 bases and J gave up 3 bases, with 15 bases separating them. The CDR3 consists of 18 residues. The CDR3 coding sequence is TGTGCCACCAGCAGAGATTGGAAAGGGGTTGTTGGGGCCAACGTCCTGACTTTC. As protein: CATSRDWKGVVGANVLTF.

This rearrangement joins TRBV5-1 to TRBJ2-1, with TRBD2 matching 11 bases. J lost 9 bases, V lost 1 base, and 9 bases had no gene match. CDR3 length equals 16 residues. Germline CDR1 is SGHRS and CDR2 is YFSETQ. The CDR3 DNA sequence: TGCGCCAGCAGCTTGCTCCCACTAGCGGGAGAGGGTGAGCAGTTCTTC. Amino acids: CASSLLPLAGEGEQFF. Complete variable domain (other parts from reference TRBV5-1 and TRBJ2-1): KAGVTQTPRYLIKTRGQQVTLSCSPISGHRSVSWYQQTPGQGLQFLFEYFSETQRNKGNFPGRFSGRQFSNSRSEMNVSTLELGDSALYLCASSLLPLAGEGEQFFGPGTRLTVL.

The CDR3: CASSFWGLSNSEQYF. The CDR3 DNA reads as TGTGCCAGCAGTTTCTGGGGGCTTTCCAACTCCGAGCAGTACTTC. V is TRBV27 and J is TRBJ2-7; weak D call: TRBD1 (6 bases). The CDR3 runs to 15 residues. The germline gives CDR1 MNHEY, CDR2 SMNVEV (reference sequence). Trimming stripped 3 bases from V and 6 bases from J, with 18 bases between.

The V call is TRBV11-2, the J call TRBJ2-6; D is ambiguous. Germline V gene data show CDR1 as SGHAT and CDR2 as FQNNGV. The CDR3 has 15 residues. V shed 5 bases and J shed 2 bases, with 10 bases lying between them. Written as DNA, the CDR3 is TGTGCCAGCAGCCTCGACTGGACTGGGGCCAACGTCCTGACTTTC. Translation: CASSLDWTGANVLTF.

The rearrangement joins TRBV6-1 to TRBJ1-4, with D perhaps matching TRBD1 (6 bases). This CDR3 has 14 residues. Trimming shortened V by 7 bases and J by 8 bases, and 17 bases separated the two germline ends. CDR1 MNHNS and CDR2 SASEGT come from the germline V gene. For the CDR3, the DNA is TGTGCCAGCACTCTCCAGGGGAAGAAGGAAAAACTGTTTTTT. Translating gives CASTLQGKKEKLFF.

This clone is medium-sized. Other DNA sequences in the sample encode the same CDR3. The chain uses TRBV6-1 and TRBJ2-7; 12 nucleotides agree with TRBD2. From germline, CDR1 is MNHNS and CDR2 SASEGT. Unmatched junction bases numbered 6, after V lost 6 bases and J lost 3 bases. The CDR3 consists of 15 residues. The CDR3 loop is CASSRLAGESYEQYV. Here the CDR3 DNA reads TGTGCCAGCAGCAGACTAGCGGGAGAAAGCTACGAGCAGTACGTC.

This rearrangement joins TRBV6-5 to TRBJ2-7; TRBD2 agrees at 10 bases. The CDR3 has 15 amino acids. Trimming took 5 bases from V and 7 from J; bases not matched to a gene: 11. CDR1 and CDR2 (germline): MNHEY, SVGAGI. The CDR3 loop reads CASSSTSGTAEEQYV. CDR3 in DNA: TGTGCCAGCAGTAGCACTAGCGGGACGGCAGAGGAGCAGTACGTC.

This chain joins TRBV12-5 and TRBJ1-6; D is undetermined. The CDR3 loop spans 15 amino acids. Germline lookup yields CDR1 LGHNT and CDR2 FRNRAP. Between the trimmed V and J ends, which lost 1 base and 5 bases, there was a span of 9 bases. CDR3 nucleotides: TGTGCTAGTGGTTTGGAGCACCGGGATAATTCACCCCTCCACTTT. It is translated as CASGLEHRDNSPLHF.

Points on this clone: Germline and junction disagree at one end, which may indicate a read error. The rearrangement links TRBV7-9 to TRBJ1-3; D possibly corresponds to TRBD1 (5 bases). Germline loops: CDR1 SEHNR, CDR2 FQNEAQ (reference sequence). The CDR3 sequence is 16 residues long. In DNA, the CDR3 is TGTGCCAGCAGCCTAGCGACAGCGTTCTCTGGAAACACCATATATTTT. Its protein is CASSLATAFSGNTIYF.

The rearrangement joins TRBV6-6 to TRBJ2-3; D unclear. In germline, CDR1 is MNHNY, CDR2 SVGAGI (reference sequence). Between the trimmed V and J ends, which lost 4 bases and 6 bases, there was a span of 8 bases. There are 12 residues in the CDR3. Here the CDR3 DNA reads TGTGCCAGCAGTTCCCTTGCGGATACGCAGTATTTT. This encodes CASSSLADTQYF.

The chain has TRBV6-5 and TRBJ1-1, with a tentative D call TRBD1 (5 bases). V was trimmed by 2 bases and J by 0 bases, leaving 10 bases between them. CDR1 is MNHEY and CDR2 is SVGAGI in the germline V gene. The CDR3 is 15 residues long. Written as DNA, the CDR3 is TGTGCCAGCAGTTACCGTGGACACCTGAACACTGAAGCTTTCTTT. It is translated as CASSYRGHLNTEAFF.

CDR3 protein: CASSVWGGSTDTQYF. CDR3 coding DNA: TGTGCCAGCAGCGTATGGGGGGGTAGCACAGATACGCAGTATTTT. The V gene is TRBV9, the J gene TRBJ2-3; 7 bases match TRBD2. The V and J ends lost 1 base and 0 bases, in that order; junction bases with no gene match: 2. The CDR3 is 15 residues long. Germline lookup yields CDR1 SGDLS and CDR2 YYNGEE.

Only one count was recorded for this clone. V usage is TRBV6-1 and J usage is TRBJ1-5; D possibly corresponds to TRBD1 (6 bases). Trimming took 0 bases from V and 9 from J, leaving 18 bases between them. Germline CDR1 reads MNHNS; CDR2 reads SASEGT. CDR3 length equals 16 residues. The CDR3: CASSEASGQVTGPQHF. The CDR3 DNA is TGTGCCAGCAGTGAAGCTAGTGGGCAGGTGACAGGGCCCCAGCATTTT.

V is TRBV10-2 and J is TRBJ2-7; 7 bases are shared with TRBD2. V lost 6 bases, J lost 5 bases, and 16 bases stayed unmatched. The CDR3 is made up of 16 amino acids. Germline-derived CDR1 and CDR2 are WSHSY and SAAADI. For the CDR3, the DNA is TGCGCCAGCAGCCACCCTCCCCAGGGAGGGATGAACGAGCAGTACTTC. Protein product: CASSHPPQGGMNEQYF.

The J gene is TRBJ1-1, the V gene TRBV6-1; no firm D call. The CDR3 is made up of 12 amino acids. Trimming shortened V by 7 bases and J by 2 bases, and 8 bases separated the two germline ends. Germline CDR1 and CDR2: MNHNS and SASEGT. The CDR3 DNA follows: TGTGCCAGCAAATGGGCTAACACTGAAGCTTTCTTT. Amino acid sequence: CASKWANTEAFF.

The CDR3: CASSVARTGELFF. The CDR3 DNA is TGTGCCAGCAGCGTAGCGCGAACCGGGGAGCTGTTTTTT. The chain is built from TRBV9 and TRBJ2-2; D unclear. The length of the CDR3 is 13 residues. V lost 0 bases and J lost 5, with 5 bases in between. Germline V CDR1 and CDR2: SGDLS, YYNGEE.

The chain couples TRBV27 to TRBJ1-5, with D perhaps matching TRBD1 (5 bases). Germline CDR1 and CDR2: MNHEY and SMNVEV (reference sequence). The CDR3 runs 15 residues. Trimming stripped 5 bases from V and 3 bases from J, with 14 bases between. CDR3 amino acids: CASSDLAGSNQPQHF. The CDR3 DNA is TGTGCCAGCAGTGATCTCGCAGGGTCCAATCAGCCCCAGCATTTT.

V gene TRBV18 combines with J gene TRBJ1-1; 9 bases line up with TRBD1. With 4 bases clipped from V and 4 bases from J, the junction kept 10 bases outside the gene matches. Germline V gene lookup returns CDR1 KGHSH and CDR2 LQKENI. The CDR3 covers 16 residues. The DNA of the CDR3 is TGTGCCAGCTCACTGGGCCAACAGGGGGCGGTCACTGAAGCTTTCTTT. It encodes CASSLGQQGAVTEAFF.

In this sample, this clone turned up many times. This chain connects TRBV4-1 to TRBJ2-1; 7 nucleotides align to TRBD2. This CDR3 region has 15 residues. The trim removed 0 bases at V and 6 bases at J, leaving 5 bases unmatched. Germline values: CDR1 MGHRA, CDR2 YSYEKL. The CDR3, as DNA: TGCGCCAGCAGCCAAGATACGGGGGAGGGCAATGAGCAGTTCTTC. Translating gives CASSQDTGEGNEQFF.

V and J are TRBV27 and TRBJ1-5; a weak D match, TRBD1 (5 bases). The CDR3 length is 15 residues. Germline values: CDR1 MNHEY, CDR2 SMNVEV (reference sequence). Deletions cut 8 bases from V and 2 bases from J, with 16 bases between. CDR3 loop: CASSSAGGGNQPQHF. CDR3 nucleotide sequence: TGTGCCAGCTCCTCCGCCGGGGGAGGCAATCAGCCCCAGCATTTT.

This sequence joins TRBV7-9 and TRBJ2-7, with a possible D match to TRBD1 (6 bases). Germline V CDR1 and CDR2: SEHNR, FQNEAQ (reference sequence). The V gene lost 4 bases and the J gene lost 6 bases, with 10 bases spanning the gap. This CDR3 region has 12 residues. CDR3 amino acids: CASSSDRSEQYF. The CDR3 region has the DNA TGTGCCAGCAGCTCGGACAGATCCGAGCAGTACTTC.

The sample holds one count of this clone. This chain uses TRBV9 with TRBJ2-5, with 8 nucleotides matching TRBD1. CDR3 length: 14 residues. Germline lookup yields CDR1 SGDLS and CDR2 YYNGEE. Germline trimming cut 6 bases from V and 1 base from J; bases unmatched to any gene: 5. The CDR3 protein is CASNPGGPQETQYF. The CDR3 nucleotides read TGTGCCAGCAACCCAGGGGGCCCCCAAGAGACCCAGTACTTC. The complete variable domain, with remaining parts taken from reference TRBV9 and TRBJ2-5, reads DSGVTQTPKHLITATGQRVTLRCSPRSGDLSVYWYQQSLDQGLQFLIQYYNGEERAKGNILERFSAQQFPDLHSELNLSSLELGDSALYFCASNPGGPQETQYFGPGTRLLVL.

This clone showed up just a few times. In DNA form, the CDR3 reads TGTGCCAGTAGTATCAGTTTTCAAGAGACCCAGTACTTC. This codes for CASSISFQETQYF. The rearrangement links TRBV19 to TRBJ2-5; D call uncertain. The germline V gene encodes CDR1 LNHDA and CDR2 SQIVND (reference sequence). Trimming removed 3 bases from V and 2 bases from J, with 7 bases in between. The CDR3 has 13 amino acids.